These 27 T cell receptor beta chains came from one sample sequenced in a study of blood T cell repertoires in COVID-19 (dated by TCRdb to 2019 to 2021). The library was made by the immunoSEQ multiplex PCR assay. The clones in this table, taken by TCRdb from immuneACCESS, are in-frame only. Not every clone is retained; where verified, under half of the shortfall comes from an unresolved V gene, and the cause of the rest is unknown. In this sample the table shows 250,000 to 300,000 clones, approximately 80% of which occur a single time. The ten largest clones take up over 4% of the sample. Sequencing was carried out using PBMCs or T cells enriched from blood (not recorded which). The receptors stem from a man aged 35 to 55 who had been exposed to COVID-19.

The rearrangement links TRBV11-2 to TRBJ2-5; D is perhaps TRBD1 (5 bases). Germline V lookup: CDR1 SGHAT, CDR2 FQNNGV. Deletions cut 2 bases from V and 4 bases from J, with 11 bases between. The CDR3 totals 14 residues. CDR3 loop: CASSLWGAGETQYF. The CDR3 DNA follows: TGTGCCAGCAGCTTATGGGGCGCCGGAGAGACCCAGTACTTC.

This clone was counted at least ten times. This chain links TRBV30 with TRBJ1-1, with D possibly being TRBD1 (6 bases). The CDR3 loop spans 11 amino acids. Between the trimmed V and J ends, which lost 4 bases and 6 bases, there was a span of 9 bases. Germline V CDR1 and CDR2: GTSNPN, SVGIG (reference sequence). CDR3 nucleotides: TGTGCCTGGACCAGGGGCGCTGAAGCTTTCTTT. Translated: CAWTRGAEAFF.

The chain joins TRBV7-2 to TRBJ1-4; D gene unclear. The CDR3 sequence is 15 residues long. Germline V gene data show CDR1 as SGHTA and CDR2 as FQGNSA. V was trimmed by 1 base and J by 1 base, leaving 7 bases between them. CDR3 sequence: CASSLVSGTNEKLFF. The CDR3 region has the DNA TGTGCCAGCAGCTTAGTCAGCGGAACTAATGAAAAACTGTTTTTT. Together with reference TRBV7-2 and TRBJ1-4, the CDR3 gives the full variable domain: GAGVSQSPSNKVTEKGKDVELRCDPISGHTALYWYRQSLGQGLEFLIYFQGNSAPDKSGLPSDRFSAERTGGSVSTLTIQRTQQEDSAVYLCASSLVSGTNEKLFFGSGTQLSVL.

This chain uses TRBV20-1 with TRBJ2-7, with 11 bases identical to TRBD1. The CDR3 totals 15 residues. CDR1 is DFQATT, CDR2 SNEGSKA, per germline (reference sequence). V lost 3 bases and J lost 6; bases outside the gene matches: 10. The CDR3 protein is CSASGGTGGGGEQYF. The CDR3, as DNA: TGCAGTGCTAGTGGGGGGACAGGGGGAGGGGGCGAGCAGTACTTC.

The gene calls are TRBV7-9 and TRBJ1-6, with no clear D. Germline V CDR1 and CDR2: SEHNR, FQNEAQ (reference sequence). This CDR3 comprises 14 residues. V lost 1 base, J lost 10 bases, and 11 bases lay in between. CDR3 nucleotide sequence: TGTGCCAGCAGCTTAGGTGTCAGTGGCTCACCCCTCCACTTT. As protein: CASSLGVSGSPLHF.

This rearrangement joins TRBV5-5 to TRBJ1-2; 7 bases map to TRBD1. CDR1 and CDR2 from the germline V gene are SGHKS and YYEKEE (reference sequence). CDR3 length: 18 amino acids. V was pared by 2 bases and J by 0 bases, with 13 bases of the junction left unmatched. The CDR3 here is CASSFKGATTTANYGYTF. DNA of the CDR3: TGTGCCAGCAGCTTTAAGGGGGCCACAACGACCGCTAACTATGGCTACACCTTC.

This clone has a handful of counts. This chain connects TRBV12-3 or TRBV12-4 to TRBJ2-7; maybe TRBD2 (6 bases). Trimming pared 5 bases from V and 4 bases from J, leaving 6 bases between. The CDR3 sequence is 11 residues long. This CDR3 is CASSRGYEQYF. The CDR3 region has the DNA TGTGCCAGCAGTCGGGGGTACGAGCAGTACTTC.

This chain connects TRBV7-3 to TRBJ2-5; TRBD2 aligns across 7 bases. Germline CDR1 SGHTA, CDR2 FQGTGA. V was pared by 4 bases and J by 3 bases, with 8 bases of the junction left unmatched. CDR3 length: 15 residues. CDR3 residues: CASSSGRLAEETQYF. The CDR3 nucleotides read TGTGCCAGCAGCTCCGGTCGGCTAGCGGAAGAGACCCAGTACTTC.

This chain joins TRBV3-1 (or the pseudogene TRBV3-2) and TRBJ1-1; tentative D call: TRBD1 (6 bases). V lost 7 bases, J lost 5 bases, and 20 bases lay in between. The CDR3 is made up of 15 amino acids. Per the germline V gene, CDR1 is LGHDT and CDR2 is YNNKEL (reference sequence). CDR3 loop: CASIDGGTGKTEAFF. CDR3 coding DNA: TGTGCCAGCATCGATGGGGGTACAGGGAAGACTGAAGCTTTCTTT.

J is TRBJ2-7 and V is TRBV3-1 (or the pseudogene TRBV3-2), with 8 bases aligning to TRBD2. CDR1 LGHDT and CDR2 YNNKEL come from the germline V gene (reference sequence). With 4 bases clipped from V and 4 bases from J, the junction kept 12 bases outside the gene matches. The CDR3 sequence is 16 residues long. Here the CDR3 reads CASSLGWPGGGYEQYF. DNA for the CDR3: TGTGCCAGCAGCCTGGGCTGGCCGGGAGGGGGTTACGAGCAGTACTTC.

The V and J genes are TRBV29-1 and TRBJ2-3; D might be TRBD2 (5 bases). CDR3 length: 14 amino acids. Germline-derived CDR1 and CDR2 are SQVTM and ANQGSEA. V was pared by 4 bases and J by 1 base, with 12 bases between. The CDR3 protein is CSVVEGLGTDTQYF. CDR3 DNA: TGCAGCGTTGTTGAGGGATTAGGCACAGATACGCAGTATTTT.

The V gene is TRBV24-1, the J gene TRBJ2-2; tentative D call: TRBD1 (6 bases). Germline-derived CDR1 and CDR2 are KGHDR and SFDVKD. The CDR3 loop spans 12 amino acids. Trimming removed 9 bases from V and 2 bases from J, with 6 bases in between. The CDR3 nucleotides read TGTGCCACCGGGGGCAACACCGGGGAGCTGTTTTTT. It is translated as CATGGNTGELFF.

The chain carries TRBV7-9 and TRBJ2-3, with D maybe TRBD2 (7 bases). Germline-derived CDR1 and CDR2 are SEHNR and FQNEAQ (reference sequence). The CDR3 covers 14 residues. V gave up 5 bases and J gave up 6 bases, with 15 bases separating them. The CDR3 is CASSRGGREDTQYF. The DNA of the CDR3 is TGTGCCAGCAGCCGTGGGGGGCGGGAGGATACGCAGTATTTT.

The rearrangement links TRBV27 to TRBJ2-1; D is ambiguous. Germline V gives CDR1 MNHEY, CDR2 SMNVEV (reference sequence). The CDR3 spans 13 residues. Deletions cut 5 bases from V and 5 bases from J, with 10 bases between. CDR3 loop: CASSARLHNEQFF. The CDR3 nucleotides are TGTGCCAGCAGTGCCCGGTTGCACAATGAGCAGTTCTTC.

The chain uses TRBV4-1 and TRBJ2-2; 7 nucleotides match TRBD1. The CDR3 consists of 15 residues. Germline CDR1 MGHRA, CDR2 YSYEKL. V was pared by 0 bases and J by 7 bases, with 5 bases of the junction left unmatched. CDR3 in amino acids: CASSQEGGGGGELFF. The CDR3 nucleotides read TGCGCCAGCAGCCAAGAAGGGGGCGGAGGCGGGGAGCTGTTTTTT.

The chain carries TRBV5-4 and TRBJ2-7; TRBD2 matches 9 bases. The CDR3 length is 15 residues. Germline V gives CDR1 SGHNT, CDR2 YYREEE (reference sequence). Unmatched junction bases numbered 2, after V lost 1 base and J lost 0 bases. The CDR3 DNA is TGTGCCAGCAGCTTGAGAGCGGGGGGCTCCTACGAGCAGTACTTC. Protein sequence: CASSLRAGGSYEQYF.

The V and J genes are TRBV7-9 and TRBJ2-1; 7 bases are a match to TRBD2. V shed 5 bases, J shed 12 bases, and the junction held 16 bases outside the gene matches. CDR1 and CDR2 from the germline V gene are SEHNR and FQNEAQ (reference sequence). This CDR3 has 15 residues. The CDR3 coding sequence is TGTGCCAGCAGCCCTGACGGCGGGAGTCGCGGTGGGCAGTTCTTC. Protein sequence: CASSPDGGSRGGQFF.

The V call is TRBV10-2, the J call TRBJ2-1; TRBD2 matches at 8 bases. Germline V lookup: CDR1 WSHSY, CDR2 SAAADI. J gave up 0 bases and V 9 bases, and 10 bases lay outside the gene matches. The length of the CDR3 is 16 residues. As DNA, the CDR3 is TGCGCCAGTTTCCGGGAGCGGGGGAGCTCCTACAATGAGCAGTTCTTC. Translating it yields CASFRERGSSYNEQFF.

Here the CDR3 reads CASSPRQAYEQYF. DNA of the CDR3: TGTGCCAGCAGTCCACGACAGGCCTACGAGCAGTACTTC. The rearrangement links TRBV12-3 or TRBV12-4 to TRBJ2-7; maybe TRBD1 (6 bases). The CDR3 consists of 13 residues. Trimming shortened V by 5 bases and J by 2 bases, and 10 bases separated the two germline ends.

The chain is built from TRBV2 and TRBJ1-3, with D possibly being TRBD1 (5 bases). CDR1 and CDR2 (germline): SNHLY, FYNNEI. The CDR3 sequence is 15 residues long. Trimming removed 2 bases at V and 1 base at J, with 9 bases between. As DNA, the CDR3 is TGTGCCAGCAGTGAAAGGGAGGGGTCTGGAAACACCATATATTTT. Translated: CASSEREGSGNTIYF.

This sequence joins TRBV19 and TRBJ2-2; TRBD1 is a possible D gene (5 bases). The germline V gene encodes CDR1 LNHDA and CDR2 SQIVND (reference sequence). The length of the CDR3 is 13 residues. V gave up 4 bases and J gave up 6 bases, with 9 bases separating them. CDR3 sequence (DNA): TGTGCCAGTAGTAAGGCAGGGCCCGGGGAGCTGTTTTTT. Its protein product is CASSKAGPGELFF.

The chain carries TRBV5-5 and TRBJ2-7; TRBD2 is a possible D gene (6 bases). CDR3 length: 15 residues. Germline CDR1 and CDR2: SGHKS and YYEKEE (reference sequence). V was pared by 4 bases and J by 1 base, with 15 bases between. This chain's CDR3 is CASSVTSSRSYEQYF. The CDR3 DNA reads as TGTGCCAGCAGCGTGACTAGTAGTCGGTCCTACGAGCAGTACTTC.

This clone was detected only a few times. The chain is built from TRBV5-1 and TRBJ1-1; 9 bases agree with TRBD1. The CDR3 has 13 amino acids. Germline assignment: CDR1 SGHRS and CDR2 YFSETQ. The V gene end was trimmed by 0 bases and the J gene end by 9 bases; junction bases not matched to a gene: 3. The CDR3 DNA reads as TGCGCCAGCAGCTTGGGGGACAGGGATCAAGCTTTCTTT. This codes for CASSLGDRDQAFF.

The chain uses TRBV11-1 and TRBJ2-1; 10 bases are a match to TRBD2. CDR3 size: 16 residues. The V gene's germline CDR1 is SGHAT and CDR2 FQDESV (reference sequence). With 7 bases clipped from V and 5 bases from J, the junction kept 11 bases outside the gene matches. The CDR3, as DNA: TGTGCCAGCAACCCAGGACTAGCGGCCGAGGACAATGAGCAGTTCTTC. It specifies CASNPGLAAEDNEQFF.

The J gene is TRBJ1-4, the V gene TRBV6-5; D not certain. V was cut by 7 bases and J by 7 bases, with 16 bases left in between. The CDR3 is made up of 14 amino acids. Germline V gene data show CDR1 as MNHEY and CDR2 as SVGAGI. This CDR3 reads CASTNPGTGEKLFF. Written as DNA, the CDR3 is TGTGCCAGCACCAACCCCGGTACCGGTGAAAAACTGTTTTTT.

The chain carries TRBV12-5 and TRBJ2-1; 10 bases align to TRBD2. V lost 5 bases, J lost 7 bases, and 17 bases stayed unmatched. Germline V lookup: CDR1 LGHNT, CDR2 FRNRAP. There are 18 residues in the CDR3. The CDR3 reads CASGPPDSSGRVGNEQFF. CDR3 in DNA: TGTGCTAGTGGTCCGCCTGATTCTAGCGGGAGAGTAGGGAATGAGCAGTTCTTC.

V and J are TRBV21-1 and TRBJ2-1; TRBD2, the table's D call, was not compared with the DNA. TRBV21-1 is listed as a pseudogene. This CDR3 has 23 residues. CDR3 residues: CASSKGVYWDWGLGLSSYNEQFF. CDR3 sequence (DNA): TGTGCCAGCAGCAAAGGGGTATATTGGGACTGGGGGTTGGGGCTGAGCTCCTACAATGAGCAGTTCTTC.